The 3 T cell receptor beta chains below all came from one sample that was sequenced in a study. MiXCR, applied by TCRdb to the 5' RACE reads, yields one record per CDR3 protein. The sample lists 50,000 to 60,000 distinct CDR3 sequences; less than 25% were seen once. Tregs were sorted as CD4+CD25+CD127-/low cells. The sample consisted of tumor-infiltrating Tregs sorted from the breast tumor. These receptors were collected from a female donor with breast cancer.

There are a few counts of this clonotype. The V call is TRBV7-8, the J call TRBJ1-4; D not certain. The CDR3 contains 13 residues. Germline V gene sequence: CDR1 SGHVS, CDR2 FQNEAQ. The V end lost 3 bases, the J end lost 8 bases, and 10 bases lay between the germline ends. The CDR3 here is CASSLAGGEKLFF. The CDR3 DNA follows: TGTGCCAGCAGCTTGGCGGGCGGGGAAAAACTGTTTTTT. Combining the CDR3 with reference TRBV7-8 and TRBJ1-4 gives the whole variable domain GAGVSQSPRYKVAKRGQDVALRCDPISGHVSLFWYQQALGQGPEFLTYFQNEAQLDKSGLPSDRFFAERPEGSVSTLKIQRTQQEDSAVYLCASSLAGGEKLFFGSGTQLSVL.

J is TRBJ2-7 and V is TRBV4-2; D remains unclear. Looked up from germline, CDR1 is LGHNA and CDR2 is YNFKEQ. There are 16 residues in the CDR3. Trimming took off 0 bases at V and 2 bases at J, with 14 bases between the two ends. As DNA, the CDR3 is TGTGCCAGCAGCCAAGAGACGGGCGTCCGGGCCTACGAGCAGTACTTC. It codes for CASSQETGVRAYEQYF.

This clonotype was counted between two and nine times. V usage is TRBV4-1 and J usage is TRBJ2-3, with 10 bases that match TRBD2. The junction had 11 bases not matched to a gene; V was cut back by 3 bases and J by 5 bases. Looked up from germline, CDR1 is MGHRA and CDR2 is YSYEKL. This CDR3 comprises 17 residues. The chain's CDR3 is CASSQDVAGGLKDTQYF. The CDR3, as DNA: TGCGCCAGCAGCCAGGATGTAGCGGGAGGATTGAAAGATACGCAGTATTTT.